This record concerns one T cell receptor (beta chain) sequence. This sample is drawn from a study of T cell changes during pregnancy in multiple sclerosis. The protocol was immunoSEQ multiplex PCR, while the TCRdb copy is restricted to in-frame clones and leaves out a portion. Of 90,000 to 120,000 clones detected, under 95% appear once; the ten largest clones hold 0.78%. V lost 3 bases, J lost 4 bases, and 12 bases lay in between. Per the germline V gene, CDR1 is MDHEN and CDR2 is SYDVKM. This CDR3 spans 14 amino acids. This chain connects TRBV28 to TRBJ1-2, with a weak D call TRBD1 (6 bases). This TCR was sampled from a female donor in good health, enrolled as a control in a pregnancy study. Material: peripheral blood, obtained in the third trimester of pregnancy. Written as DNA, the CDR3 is TGTGCCAGCAGTTTTCCTGGACAGCTCTATGGCTACACCTTC. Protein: CASSFPGQLYGYTF.